Below, 26 T cell receptor beta chains from the same sample are listed, as sequenced in a study of cytomegalovirus exposure and HLA in healthy donors. The PCR ran on 60 Vbeta and 13 Jbeta primers. Using immunoSEQ multiplex PCR, the repertoire was profiled, and TCRdb retains in-frame clones only, with some absent. The table shows approximately 180,000 clones, with around 80% occurring only once. The sequenced sample consisted of PBMCs. The receptor set was obtained from a man in his thirties or forties in good health and CMV-seropositive.

The chain joins TRBV19 to TRBJ2-7; a possible D gene is TRBD1 (5 bases). The V and J ends lost 1 base and 3 bases respectively, with 7 bases between them. The CDR3 is 13 amino acids. CDR1 and CDR2 from the germline V gene are LNHDA and SQIVND (reference sequence). The CDR3 loop is CASSIAQGYEQYF. The CDR3 DNA reads TGTGCCAGTAGTATAGCTCAGGGCTACGAGCAGTACTTC.

The chain joins TRBV9 to TRBJ2-2, with a tentative D call TRBD1 (5 bases). The V end was cut by 2 bases, the J end by 6 bases, with 11 bases between. This CDR3 has 14 residues. The germline CDR1 and CDR2 sequences are SGDLS and YYNGEE. CDR3 DNA sequence: TGTGCCAGCAGCGTCTTCCCAGGGTCCGGGGAGCTGTTTTTT. It encodes CASSVFPGSGELFF.

The chain couples TRBV5-1 to TRBJ2-3, with D uncertain. This CDR3 is 14 amino acids long. The V and J ends lost 6 bases and 4 bases respectively, with 15 bases between them. Germline CDR1 SGHRS, CDR2 YFSETQ. The CDR3 region is CASTSTLEPDTQYF. In DNA form, the CDR3 reads TGCGCCAGCACTTCTACGCTAGAACCAGATACGCAGTATTTT. The variable domain in full, completed from reference TRBV5-1 and TRBJ2-3, reads KAGVTQTPRYLIKTRGQQVTLSCSPISGHRSVSWYQQTPGQGLQFLFEYFSETQRNKGNFPGRFSGRQFSNSRSEMNVSTLELGDSALYLCASTSTLEPDTQYFGPGTRLTVL.

The rearrangement joins TRBV30 to TRBJ2-6; the D gene is possibly TRBD1 (6 bases). The V gene's germline CDR1 is GTSNPN and CDR2 SVGIG (reference sequence). The CDR3 spans 16 residues. V was shortened by 0 bases and J by 0 bases, with 9 bases between the two germline ends. The CDR3 is CAWSVLGGSGANVLTF. The CDR3 DNA sequence: TGTGCCTGGAGTGTACTAGGGGGCTCTGGGGCCAACGTCCTGACTTTC.

The CDR3 here is CASSTLGGTGNHEQFF. The DNA for the CDR3 is TGTGCCAGTAGCACCCTTGGAGGGACAGGGAACCATGAGCAGTTCTTC. The chain has TRBV19 and TRBJ2-1; 9 bases line up with TRBD1. The junction had 14 bases not matched to a gene; V was cut back by 6 bases and J by 8 bases. CDR3 size: 16 residues. In germline, CDR1 is LNHDA, CDR2 SQIVND (reference sequence).

V usage is TRBV11-2 and J usage is TRBJ2-2; 9 positions match TRBD2. The CDR3 has 14 residues. With V trimmed by 5 bases and J by 4 bases, 2 bases remained unmatched. Germline lookup yields CDR1 SGHAT and CDR2 FQNNGV. The CDR3 coding sequence is TGTGCCAGCAGCAATAGCGGGAGCACCGGGGAGCTGTTTTTT. Translated, it gives CASSNSGSTGELFF.

J is TRBJ1-1 and V is TRBV27, with 8 bases aligning to TRBD1. V was clipped by 1 base and J by 1 base; unmatched bases: 2. The CDR3 totals 15 residues. CDR1 is MNHEY, CDR2 SMNVEV, per germline (reference sequence). The CDR3 coding sequence is TGTGCCAGCAGTTTATTAGGGACAGGGAACACTGAAGCTTTCTTT. Protein sequence: CASSLLGTGNTEAFF.

This chain links TRBV5-8 with TRBJ1-4, with 9 bases matching TRBD1. The CDR3 is made up of 14 amino acids. V lost 3 bases to trimming and J lost 8 bases; unmatched junction nucleotides: 5. Germline-derived CDR1 and CDR2 are SGHTS and YDEGEE. The CDR3 loop reads CASSSGQGGEKLFF. The CDR3 DNA reads as TGTGCCAGCAGCTCGGGACAGGGAGGAGAAAAACTGTTTTTT. The whole variable domain, remainder taken from reference TRBV5-8 and TRBJ1-4, is EAGVTQSPTHLIKTRGQQATLRCSPISGHTSVYWYQQALGLGLQFLLWYDEGEERNRGNFPPRFSGRQFPNYSSELNVNALELEDSALYLCASSSGQGGEKLFFGSGTQLSVL.

The rearrangement uses TRBV5-1 and TRBJ2-5, with D perhaps TRBD2 (6 bases). Germline CDR1 and CDR2: SGHRS and YFSETQ. The CDR3 is 17 residues long. The V end lost 0 bases, the J end lost 0 bases, and 15 bases lay between the germline ends. The CDR3 sequence is CASSLEGRRTYQETQYF. For the CDR3, the DNA is TGCGCCAGCAGCTTGGAGGGGAGGAGGACTTACCAAGAGACCCAGTACTTC. Full variable domain (remainder filled in from reference TRBV5-1 and TRBJ2-5): KAGVTQTPRYLIKTRGQQVTLSCSPISGHRSVSWYQQTPGQGLQFLFEYFSETQRNKGNFPGRFSGRQFSNSRSEMNVSTLELGDSALYLCASSLEGRRTYQETQYFGPGTRLLVL.

The chain links TRBV6-5 to TRBJ1-2, with 8 bases identical to TRBD1. The CDR3 is 16 residues long. Germline lookup yields CDR1 MNHEY and CDR2 SVGAGI. Trimming removed 4 bases from V and 4 bases from J; junction bases left unmatched: 11. In DNA form, the CDR3 reads TGTGCCAGCAGTTTACTTTGGACAGGGTGGGGCTATGGCTACACCTTC. This encodes CASSLLWTGWGYGYTF.

This clone showed up just a few times. The rearrangement joins TRBV27 to TRBJ2-3; TRBD1 agrees at 9 bases. The CDR3 runs to 14 residues. Per the germline V gene, CDR1 is MNHEY and CDR2 is SMNVEV (reference sequence). Trimming took 3 bases from V and 6 from J; bases not matched to a gene: 4. The CDR3 here is CASSFPGQGDTQYF. Here the CDR3 DNA reads TGTGCCAGCAGTTTCCCCGGACAGGGGGATACGCAGTATTTT.

This chain links TRBV6-5 with TRBJ1-4; D perhaps matches TRBD1 (6 bases). Trimming cost V 8 bases and J 8 bases, with 18 bases left between them. The CDR3 length is 14 residues. Germline assignment: CDR1 MNHEY and CDR2 SVGAGI. CDR3 DNA: TGTGCCAGCGCCGATCAGGGGCTTGTGGAAAAACTGTTTTTT. It codes for CASADQGLVEKLFF.

V and J are TRBV27 and TRBJ2-1; possible D gene TRBD1, 5 bases. The CDR3 loop spans 14 amino acids. The germline gives CDR1 MNHEY, CDR2 SMNVEV (reference sequence). The V end was cut by 5 bases, the J end by 4 bases, with 12 bases between. CDR3 amino acids: CASSGQMDYNEQFF. The CDR3 bases are TGTGCCAGCAGTGGACAAATGGATTACAATGAGCAGTTCTTC.

The chain is built from TRBV28 and TRBJ1-5, with D unclear. This CDR3 is 13 amino acids long. Germline V gene data show CDR1 as MDHEN and CDR2 as SYDVKM. Trimming stripped 5 bases from V and 0 bases from J, with 5 bases between. The DNA for the CDR3 is TGTGCCAGCAGTACAACTAGCAATCAGCCCCAGCATTTT. Protein product: CASSTTSNQPQHF.

V and J are TRBV5-6 and TRBJ2-3; TRBD1 aligns across 7 bases. After removal of 0 bases from V and 0 bases from J, the junction contained 13 bases not matched to a gene. This CDR3 has 19 residues. Per germline, CDR1 SGHDT and CDR2 YYEEEE. DNA of the CDR3: TGTGCCAGCAGCTTGGCAACGACAGGGCAATTGTCTAGCACAGATACGCAGTATTTT. Its protein product is CASSLATTGQLSSTDTQYF.

As regards this clone: At one end, the junction sequence differs from germline, possibly due to a read error. The chain has TRBV27 and TRBJ2-3; weak D call: TRBD2 (6 bases). CDR1 is MNHEY and CDR2 is SMNVEV in the germline V gene (reference sequence). The CDR3 has 13 residues. In nucleotides, the CDR3 is TGTGCCAGCAGTCTATCCCGGGACTTGGCGCAGTATTTT. Protein product: CASSLSRDLAQYF.

This clone was counted once. V and J are TRBV7-3 and TRBJ1-1; perhaps TRBD1 as D (5 bases). Trimming pared 2 bases from V and 7 bases from J, leaving 14 bases between. There are 14 residues in the CDR3. CDR1 is SGHTA, CDR2 FQGTGA, per germline. This CDR3 reads CASSLLPGHVEAFF. In DNA form, the CDR3 reads TGTGCCAGCAGCTTACTTCCCGGACACGTTGAAGCTTTCTTT.

For this clone: At one end, the junction sequence differs from germline, possibly due to a read error. The genes are TRBV7-9 and TRBJ1-1; D is undetermined. The CDR3 has 13 amino acids. CDR1 is SEHNR, CDR2 FQNEAQ, per germline (reference sequence). CDR3 residues: CSSSLVSNTEAFF. CDR3 nucleotide sequence: TGTTCCAGCAGCTTAGTCTCGAACACTGAAGCTTTCTTT. The full variable domain, with the rest looked up from reference TRBV7-9 and TRBJ1-1, is DTGVSQNPRHKITKRGQNVTFRCDPISEHNRLYWYRQTLGQGPEFLTYFQNEAQLEKSRLLSDRFSAERPKGSFSTLEIQRTEQGDSAMYLCSSSLVSNTEAFFGQGTRLTVV.

The rearrangement uses TRBV11-2 and TRBJ1-2; D is possibly TRBD1 (5 bases). CDR1 is SGHAT, CDR2 FQNNGV, per germline. Between the trimmed V and J ends, which lost 1 base and 3 bases, there was a span of 12 bases. The CDR3 runs 15 residues. The CDR3 spells CASSLAGVFHYGYTF. The CDR3 DNA sequence: TGTGCCAGCAGCTTAGCGGGGGTCTTCCACTATGGCTACACCTTC.

The rearrangement joins TRBV11-2 to TRBJ1-1; weak D call: TRBD1 (5 bases). The CDR3 is 16 amino acids. The V and J ends lost 5 bases and 0 bases respectively, with 16 bases between them. The germline V gene has CDR1 SGHAT and CDR2 FQNNGV. CDR3 sequence reads: CASSPSAGRMNTEAFF. DNA of the CDR3: TGTGCCAGCAGCCCAAGTGCGGGGCGAATGAACACTGAAGCTTTCTTT.

This clone was detected only once. The chain uses TRBV2 and TRBJ2-1, with a possible D match to TRBD1 (5 bases). Germline loops: CDR1 SNHLY, CDR2 FYNNEI. The CDR3 is 12 amino acids. V was pared by 7 bases and J by 3 bases, with 7 bases between. The DNA for the CDR3 is TGTGCCAGCACCGACAGCTACAATGAGCAGTTCTTC. The encoded protein is CASTDSYNEQFF.

The chain recombines TRBV28 with TRBJ1-1, with D hard to call. Trimming pared 4 bases from V and 5 bases from J, leaving 17 bases between. CDR1 is MDHEN, CDR2 SYDVKM, per germline. This CDR3 spans 15 amino acids. The CDR3 region is CASSSPDEGGTEAFF. The CDR3 nucleotides are TGTGCCAGCAGTTCCCCCGATGAGGGAGGGACTGAAGCTTTCTTT.

Notes on this clone: Germline and junction disagree at one end, which may indicate a read error. The chain combines TRBV27 with TRBJ2-5; TRBD1 might be the D (5 bases). The CDR3 consists of 12 residues. Per the germline V gene, CDR1 is MNHEY and CDR2 is SMNVEV (reference sequence). CDR3 nucleotide sequence: TGTGCCAGCAGTTTATGGGGCCGCCGTCTGCACTTC. Protein: CASSLWGRRLHF.

On this clone: Since the CDR3 does not end with the conserved phenylalanine or tryptophan, this likely comes from a read error. No DNA is shown, since the ends of the CDR3 on it are uncertain; the CDR3 is the one TCRdb lists. The V call is TRBV2, the J call TRBJ1-1; the table's D call, TRBD1, has no DNA check behind it. CDR1 SNHLY and CDR2 FYNNEI come from the germline V gene. Including both end residues, the CDR3 is 12 amino acids long. CDR3 sequence: CASHEGRGRVAV.

V and J are TRBV2 and TRBJ2-2, with a possible D match to TRBD2 (6 bases). Germline V CDR1 and CDR2: SNHLY, FYNNEI. The V end was cut by 8 bases, the J end by 3 bases, with 13 bases between. The CDR3 extends over 14 amino acids. The CDR3 region has the DNA TGTGCCAGCTTGATCAGGGAGGACACCGGGGAGCTGTTTTTT. Translated: CASLIREDTGELFF.

This chain uses TRBV20-1 with TRBJ2-5, with D unclear. This CDR3 contains 11 residues. Germline V gene sequence: CDR1 DFQATT, CDR2 SNEGSKA (reference sequence). V lost 1 base to trimming and J lost 5 bases, with 5 bases between them. The CDR3 sequence: CSARAFETQYF. CDR3 DNA: TGCAGTGCTAGAGCGTTTGAGACCCAGTACTTC.